The T cell receptor beta chain under discussion was sequenced for a study of cytomegalovirus exposure and HLA in healthy donors. The PCR employed 60 Vbeta primers together with 13 Jbeta primers. TCRdb's table, derived via immunoSEQ multiplex PCR, lists solely in-frame clones and lacks some. The table includes approximately 210,000 clones, roughly 80% detected once. Regarding the study as a whole: Reports credit the classifier with highly specific, highly sensitive diagnosis of cytomegalovirus status. For most TCR beta V segments, an earlier analysis put the productive rate at about 90% or about 30% of the time.

As for this clone: Antigen: not known.

Germline V CDR1 and CDR2: PRHDT, FYEKMQ (reference sequence). The trim removed 1 base at V and 1 base at J, leaving 2 bases unmatched. The CDR3 has 15 residues. The sequenced sample consisted of PBMCs. The TCR comes from a woman aged 45-59 years in good health and CMV-seronegative. V usage is TRBV13 and J usage is TRBJ2-7, with 9 bases matching TRBD1. The CDR3 is CASSLVGQGSYEQYF. The CDR3 nucleotides read TGTGCCAGCAGCTTAGTGGGACAGGGTTCCTACGAGCAGTACTTC.